This paragraph covers one T cell receptor beta chain sequence. Its specificity is unknown. Repertoires were generated with immunoSEQ multiplex PCR, while TCRdb's copy carries only in-frame clones and drops some. The top ten hold under 9% of the sample, which has approximately 72,000 clones, approximately 80% seen once. This sample was included in a study of radiotherapy plus CTLA-4 blockade in lung cancer. Overall study: Objective responses emerged in about 20% of patients, and 31% attained disease control.

Each patient with chemo-refractory metastatic non-small-cell lung cancer was treated with focal radiation plus CTLA-4 blockade using ipilimumab. Findings and caveats of the study: Tumor-origin TCR clones grew in blood after radiotherapy plus ipilimumab. Interferon-beta, together with early blood T cell clone dynamics, reportedly best predicted response.

Deletions cut 7 bases from V and 4 bases from J, with 16 bases between. CDR3 length: 14 amino acids. Germline-derived CDR1 and CDR2 are WSHSY and SAAADI. The source was peripheral blood, collected from a patient treated with radiotherapy plus ipilimumab. The V call is TRBV10-2, the J call TRBJ1-1; D is perhaps TRBD1 (6 bases). The TCR comes from a human donor with non-small cell lung cancer who had a complete response to radiotherapy plus ipilimumab. CDR3 DNA sequence: TGCGCCAGCACGGAGGCAGGGGTGGGCACTGAAGCTTTCTTT. Its protein product is CASTEAGVGTEAFF.